This T cell receptor (beta chain) was identified in a study of blood T cell repertoires in COVID-19. Clones were read by immunoSEQ multiplex PCR, and TCRdb kept only the in-frame ones, dropping some. The sample comprises fewer than 250,000 clones, approximately 86% of which are singletons, and 3% to 3.5% rests with the top ten. This CDR3 spans 17 amino acids. The V and J ends lost 4 bases and 0 bases, in that order; junction bases with no gene match: 9. Germline V gene sequence: CDR1 LGHNA, CDR2 YNFKEQ. The TCR comes from a man in his fifties or sixties with acute or convalescent COVID-19. The chain recombines TRBV4-2 with TRBJ2-4; 7 nucleotides align to TRBD2. The sequenced material came from peripheral blood. The CDR3 DNA reads TGTGCCAGCAGCCCAGGGCGGGGGTTAGGAGCCAAAAACATTCAGTACTTC. Amino acid sequence: CASSPGRGLGAKNIQYF.